This entry concerns a single TCR beta chain. Researchers isolated at least 7 million PBMCs per sample. This entry is derived from a study of blood T cells in healthy people across ages. For the study at large: The template switching approach captured approximately one barcoded beta molecule for every two T cells.

Sample-barcoded 5' priming and a J-beta primer mix drove a second PCR of 7 to 11 cycles. MiXCR, applied by TCRdb to the 5' RACE reads, yields one record per CDR3 protein. The sample lists 800,000 to 950,000 distinct CDR3 sequences, about 27% seen once, with 10% in the top ten. The CDR3 is made up of 17 amino acids. V lost 5 bases, J lost 5 bases, and 23 bases lay in between. Germline V gives CDR1 SGHVS, CDR2 FQNEAQ. This sample also appeared in a second study, on T cells of mothers and their children. That study adds: Every mother supplied over 8 million TCR beta CDR3 reads and every child around 3 million.

Sequences were obtained from blood. The receptor was isolated from a woman aged 40 to 49 in good health. V is TRBV7-8 and J is TRBJ2-3; TRBD1 might be the D (6 bases). This chain's CDR3 is CASSRFLLGTIRDTQYF. CDR3 DNA sequence: TGTGCCAGCAGCAGGTTTTTACTGGGGACAATACGAGATACGCAGTATTTT.